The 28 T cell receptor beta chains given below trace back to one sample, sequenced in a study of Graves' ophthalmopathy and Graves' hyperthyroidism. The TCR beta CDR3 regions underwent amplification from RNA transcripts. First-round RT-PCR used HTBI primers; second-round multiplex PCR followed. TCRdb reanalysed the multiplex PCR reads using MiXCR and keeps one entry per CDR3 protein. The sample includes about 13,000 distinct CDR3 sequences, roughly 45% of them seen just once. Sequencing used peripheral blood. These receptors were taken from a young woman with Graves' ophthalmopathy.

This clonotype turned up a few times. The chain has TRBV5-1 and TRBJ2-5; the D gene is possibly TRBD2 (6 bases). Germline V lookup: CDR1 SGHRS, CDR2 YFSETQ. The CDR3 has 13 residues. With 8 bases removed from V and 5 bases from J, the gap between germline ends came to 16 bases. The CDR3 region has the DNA TGCGCCAGTATACCCGGGAGATTGGAGACCCAGTACTTC. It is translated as CASIPGRLETQYF.

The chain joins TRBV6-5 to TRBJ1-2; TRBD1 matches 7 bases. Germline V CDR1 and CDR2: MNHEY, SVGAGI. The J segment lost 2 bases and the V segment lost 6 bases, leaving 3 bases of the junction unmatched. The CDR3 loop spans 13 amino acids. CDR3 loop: CASRTQGNYGYTF. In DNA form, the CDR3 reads TGTGCCAGCAGAACACAGGGGAACTATGGCTACACCTTC.

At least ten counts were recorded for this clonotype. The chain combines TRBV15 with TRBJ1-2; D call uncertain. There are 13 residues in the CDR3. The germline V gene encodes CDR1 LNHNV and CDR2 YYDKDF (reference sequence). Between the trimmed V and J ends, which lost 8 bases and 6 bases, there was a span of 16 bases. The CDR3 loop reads CATASGRVDGYTF. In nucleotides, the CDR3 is TGTGCCACCGCCTCGGGAAGGGTCGATGGCTACACCTTC.

CDR3 nucleotides: TGTGCCATCAGTGAGTTGGGCAGCTCCTACGAGCAGTACTTC. The encoded protein is CAISELGSSYEQYF. The chain recombines TRBV10-3 with TRBJ2-7; unclear D gene. The length of the CDR3 is 14 residues. Looked up from germline, CDR1 is ENHRY and CDR2 is SYGVKD. Trimming stripped 1 base from V and 0 bases from J, with 7 bases between.

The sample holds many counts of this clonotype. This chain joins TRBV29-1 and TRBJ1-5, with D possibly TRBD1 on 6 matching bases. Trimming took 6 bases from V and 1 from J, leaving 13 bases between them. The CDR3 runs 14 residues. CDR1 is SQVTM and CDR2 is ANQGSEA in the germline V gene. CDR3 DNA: TGCAGCGTAGCAGGGGAGTGGAGCAATCAGCCCCAGCATTTT. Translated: CSVAGEWSNQPQHF.

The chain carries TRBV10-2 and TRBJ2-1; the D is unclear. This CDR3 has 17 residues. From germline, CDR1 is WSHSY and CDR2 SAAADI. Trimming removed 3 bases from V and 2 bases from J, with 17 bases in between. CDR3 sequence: CASSDRFLSSTYNEQFF. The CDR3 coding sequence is TGCGCCAGCAGTGATCGCTTTCTTTCAAGCACCTACAATGAGCAGTTCTTC.

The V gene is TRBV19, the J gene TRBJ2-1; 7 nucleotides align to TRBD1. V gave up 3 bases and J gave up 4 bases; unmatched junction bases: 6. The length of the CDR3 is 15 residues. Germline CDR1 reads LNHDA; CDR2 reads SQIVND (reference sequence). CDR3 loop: CASSIGTATYNEQFF. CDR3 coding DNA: TGTGCCAGTAGTATTGGGACAGCGACATACAATGAGCAGTTCTTC.

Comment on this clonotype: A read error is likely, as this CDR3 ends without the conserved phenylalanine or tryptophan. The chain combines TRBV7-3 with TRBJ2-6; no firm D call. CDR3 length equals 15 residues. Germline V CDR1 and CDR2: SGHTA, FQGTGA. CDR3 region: CACRVIGLGANVLTL. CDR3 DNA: TGTGCCTGCAGAGTAATAGGGCTCGGGGCCAACGTCCTGACTCTC.

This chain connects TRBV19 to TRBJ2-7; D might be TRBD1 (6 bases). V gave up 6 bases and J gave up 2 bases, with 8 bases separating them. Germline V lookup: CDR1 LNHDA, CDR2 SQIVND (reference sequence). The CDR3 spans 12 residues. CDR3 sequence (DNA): TGTGCCAGTAGGGACAGAGCCTACGAGCAGTACTTC. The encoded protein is CASRDRAYEQYF. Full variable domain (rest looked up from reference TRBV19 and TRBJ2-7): DGGITQSPKYLFRKEGQNVTLSCEQNLNHDAMYWYRQDPGQGLRLIYYSQIVNDFQKGDIAEGYSVSREKKESFPLTVTSAQKNPTAFYLCASRDRAYEQYFGPGTRLTVT.

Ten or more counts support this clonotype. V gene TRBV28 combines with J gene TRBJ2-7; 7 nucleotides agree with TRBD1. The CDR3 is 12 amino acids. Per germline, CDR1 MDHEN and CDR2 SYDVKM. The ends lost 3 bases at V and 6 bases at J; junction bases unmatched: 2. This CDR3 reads CASSFSGGEQYF. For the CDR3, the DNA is TGTGCCAGCAGTTTCTCAGGGGGCGAGCAGTACTTC.

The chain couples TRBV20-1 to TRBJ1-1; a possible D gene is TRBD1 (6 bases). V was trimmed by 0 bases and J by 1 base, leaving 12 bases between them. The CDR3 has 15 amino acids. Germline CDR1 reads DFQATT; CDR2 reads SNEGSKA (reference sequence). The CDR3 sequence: CSARDWGQTNTEAFF. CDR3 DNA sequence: TGCAGTGCTAGAGATTGGGGACAAACGAACACTGAAGCTTTCTTT.

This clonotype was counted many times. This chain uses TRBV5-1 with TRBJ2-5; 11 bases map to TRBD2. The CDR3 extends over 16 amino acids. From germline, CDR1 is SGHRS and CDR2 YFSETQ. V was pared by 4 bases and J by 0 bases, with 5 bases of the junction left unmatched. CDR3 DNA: TGCGCCAGCAGCGATAGACTAGCGGGGAACCAAGAGACCCAGTACTTC. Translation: CASSDRLAGNQETQYF.

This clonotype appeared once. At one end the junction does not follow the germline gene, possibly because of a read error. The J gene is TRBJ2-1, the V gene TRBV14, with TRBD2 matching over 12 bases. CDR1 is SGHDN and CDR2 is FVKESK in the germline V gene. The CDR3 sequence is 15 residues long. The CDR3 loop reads CGSQASGRARDEQFF. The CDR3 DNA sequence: TGTGGCAGCCAAGCTAGCGGGAGGGCTCGGGATGAGCAGTTCTTC.

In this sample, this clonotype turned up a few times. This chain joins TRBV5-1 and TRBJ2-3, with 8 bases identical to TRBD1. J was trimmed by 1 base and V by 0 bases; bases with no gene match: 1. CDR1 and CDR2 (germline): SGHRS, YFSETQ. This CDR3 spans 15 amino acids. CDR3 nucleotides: TGCGCCAGCAGCTTGGACAGGGGGGGCACAGATACGCAGTATTTT. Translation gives CASSLDRGGTDTQYF.

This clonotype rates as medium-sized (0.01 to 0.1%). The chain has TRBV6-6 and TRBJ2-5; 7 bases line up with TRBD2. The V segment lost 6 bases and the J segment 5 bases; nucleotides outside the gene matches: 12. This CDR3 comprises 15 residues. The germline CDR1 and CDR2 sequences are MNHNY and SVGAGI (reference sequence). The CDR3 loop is CASSLPTTSSETQYF. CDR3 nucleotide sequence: TGTGCCAGCAGCCTACCCACGACTAGCAGTGAGACCCAGTACTTC.

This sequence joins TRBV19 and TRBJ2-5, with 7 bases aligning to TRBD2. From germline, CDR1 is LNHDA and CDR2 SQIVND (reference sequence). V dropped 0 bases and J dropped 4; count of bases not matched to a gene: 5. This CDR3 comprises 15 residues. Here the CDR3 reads CASSIDRSGGETQYF. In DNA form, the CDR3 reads TGTGCCAGTAGTATAGATAGGTCGGGAGGAGAGACCCAGTACTTC.

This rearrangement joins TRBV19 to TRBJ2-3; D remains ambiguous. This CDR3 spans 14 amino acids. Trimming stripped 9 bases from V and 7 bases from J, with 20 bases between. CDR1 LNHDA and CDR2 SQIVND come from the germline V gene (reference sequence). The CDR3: CASASPITRNTQYF. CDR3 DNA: TGTGCCAGCGCGTCGCCCATAACGCGGAATACGCAGTATTTT.

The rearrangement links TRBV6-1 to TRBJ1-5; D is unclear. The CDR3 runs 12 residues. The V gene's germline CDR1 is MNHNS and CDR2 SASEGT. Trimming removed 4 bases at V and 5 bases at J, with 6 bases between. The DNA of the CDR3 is TGTGCCAGCAGTGGCAGGCATCAGCCCCAGCATTTT. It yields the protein CASSGRHQPQHF.

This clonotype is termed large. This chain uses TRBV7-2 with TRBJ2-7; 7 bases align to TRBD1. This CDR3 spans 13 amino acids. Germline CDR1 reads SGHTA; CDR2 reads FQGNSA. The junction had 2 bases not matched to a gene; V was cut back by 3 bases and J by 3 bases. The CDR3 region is CASSFDRDYEQYV. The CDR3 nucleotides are TGTGCCAGCAGCTTCGACAGGGACTACGAGCAGTACGTC.

The CDR3 bases are TGTGCCATCAGTGATAGAGAACAGGGGCCCACAGATACGCAGTATTTT. Translating gives CAISDREQGPTDTQYF. The chain has TRBV10-3 and TRBJ2-3; TRBD1 matches 7 bases. The CDR3 runs to 16 residues. From germline, CDR1 is ENHRY and CDR2 SYGVKD. V lost 3 bases to trimming and J lost 2 bases; unmatched junction nucleotides: 8.

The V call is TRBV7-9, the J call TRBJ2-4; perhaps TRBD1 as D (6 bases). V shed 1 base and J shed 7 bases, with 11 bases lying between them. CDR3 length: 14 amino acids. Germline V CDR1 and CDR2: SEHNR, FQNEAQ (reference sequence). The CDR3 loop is CASSLVFQGNIQYF. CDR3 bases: TGTGCCAGCAGCTTAGTGTTTCAGGGGAACATTCAGTACTTC.

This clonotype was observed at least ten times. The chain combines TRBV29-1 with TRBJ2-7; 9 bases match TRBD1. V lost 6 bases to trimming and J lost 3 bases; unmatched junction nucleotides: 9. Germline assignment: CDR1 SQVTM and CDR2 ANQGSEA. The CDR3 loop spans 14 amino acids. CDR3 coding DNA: TGCAGCGTGGGGCGGGACAGGGATAGCTACGAGCAGTACTTC. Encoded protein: CSVGRDRDSYEQYF.

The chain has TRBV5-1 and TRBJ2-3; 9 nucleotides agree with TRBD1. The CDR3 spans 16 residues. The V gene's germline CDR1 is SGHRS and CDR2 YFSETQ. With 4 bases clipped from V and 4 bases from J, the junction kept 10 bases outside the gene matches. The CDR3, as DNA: TGCGCCAGCAGCCGCGAACAGGGGGCGCGGTCAGATACGCAGTATTTT. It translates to CASSREQGARSDTQYF.

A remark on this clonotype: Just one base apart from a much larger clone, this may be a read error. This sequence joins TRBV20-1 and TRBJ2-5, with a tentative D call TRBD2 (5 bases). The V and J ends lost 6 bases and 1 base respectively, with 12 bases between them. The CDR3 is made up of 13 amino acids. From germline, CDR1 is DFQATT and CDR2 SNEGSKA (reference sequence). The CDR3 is CSALGGCQETQYF. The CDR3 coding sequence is TGCAGTGCCCTCGGCGGGTGCCAAGAGACCCAGTACTTC.

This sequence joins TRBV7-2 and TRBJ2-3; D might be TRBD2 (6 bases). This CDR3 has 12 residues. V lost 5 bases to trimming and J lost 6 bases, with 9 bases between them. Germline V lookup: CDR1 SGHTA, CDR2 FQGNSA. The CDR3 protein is CASSGAGDTQYF. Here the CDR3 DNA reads TGTGCCAGCAGCGGCGCGGGGGATACGCAGTATTTT.

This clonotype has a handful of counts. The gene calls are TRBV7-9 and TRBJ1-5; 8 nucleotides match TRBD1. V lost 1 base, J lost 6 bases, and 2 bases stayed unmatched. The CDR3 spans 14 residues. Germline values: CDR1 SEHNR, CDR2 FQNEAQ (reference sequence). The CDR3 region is CASSLGQGSQPQHF. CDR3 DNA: TGTGCCAGCAGCTTAGGACAGGGGTCTCAGCCCCAGCATTTT.

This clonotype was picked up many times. CDR3 DNA sequence: TGTGCCAGCAGCTCGGGACAGCCAGCCTACGAGCAGTACTTC. Translation gives CASSSGQPAYEQYF. V and J are TRBV7-8 and TRBJ2-7; TRBD1 agrees at 7 bases. Germline lookup yields CDR1 SGHVS and CDR2 FQNEAQ. This CDR3 spans 14 amino acids. The V gene end was trimmed by 4 bases and the J gene end by 2 bases; junction bases not matched to a gene: 5. The whole variable domain, remainder taken from reference TRBV7-8 and TRBJ2-7, is GAGVSQSPRYKVAKRGQDVALRCDPISGHVSLFWYQQALGQGPEFLTYFQNEAQLDKSGLPSDRFFAERPEGSVSTLKIQRTQQEDSAVYLCASSSGQPAYEQYFGPGTRLTVT.

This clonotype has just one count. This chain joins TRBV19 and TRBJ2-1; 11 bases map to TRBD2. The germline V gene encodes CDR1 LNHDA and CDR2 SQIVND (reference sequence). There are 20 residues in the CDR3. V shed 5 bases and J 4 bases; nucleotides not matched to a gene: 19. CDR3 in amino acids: CASSGTGSPSGRPKYNEQFF. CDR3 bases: TGTGCCAGTAGTGGGACAGGGTCCCCTAGCGGGAGGCCTAAATACAATGAGCAGTTCTTC. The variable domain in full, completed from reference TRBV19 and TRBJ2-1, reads DGGITQSPKYLFRKEGQNVTLSCEQNLNHDAMYWYRQDPGQGLRLIYYSQIVNDFQKGDIAEGYSVSREKKESFPLTVTSAQKNPTAFYLCASSGTGSPSGRPKYNEQFFGPGTRLTVL.